This record looks at one TCR beta chain sequence and its context. Germline CDR1 reads SGHTA; CDR2 reads FQGNSA. The junction had 7 bases not matched to a gene; V was cut back by 2 bases and J by 5 bases. This CDR3 has 16 amino acids. This sample was taken from a study of shared clonotypes between healthy human individuals. Assay used: immunoSEQ multiplex PCR; TCRdb lists only in-frame clones, some missing. The table records 2 million to 2.5 million clones, 90% to 95% of them present only once. What was sequenced was naive CD4+ T cells from PBMCs. This sample's subset: CD45RA+ positively selected. The J gene is TRBJ2-5, the V gene TRBV7-2; TRBD2 agrees at 11 bases. This clonotype originated in a man aged 18 to 35 in good health. Some clones in this sample may be carry-over from other donors' samples. CDR3 nucleotide sequence: TGTGCCAGCAGCTTAATTAGCGGGAGGGCCGTGGAGACCCAGTACTTC. Translation gives CASSLISGRAVETQYF.